Below are 29 T cell receptor beta chains sequenced from a single sample in a study of T-cell reconstitution after alpha-beta-depleted transplantation in children. Molecular barcoding with unique molecular identifiers was used for the TCRbeta library. TCRdb ran MiXCR on the PCR reads and lists one entry per CDR3 protein. The table shows about 350,000 distinct CDR3 sequences, with 13% occurring only once. Sample: PBMCs, taken from the stem cell graft. Receptors were obtained from a human donor who donated a stem cell graft to a child with Fanconi anemia.

This clonotype was seen a few times. The chain uses TRBV7-2 and TRBJ2-6, with no clear D. Trimming removed 0 bases at V and 0 bases at J, with 9 bases between. CDR1 and CDR2 from the germline V gene are SGHTA and FQGNSA. The CDR3 is 17 residues long. In nucleotides, the CDR3 is TGTGCCAGCAGCTTAGCTCTGGCCAGCTCTGGGGCCAACGTCCTGACTTTC. As protein: CASSLALASSGANVLTF. Full variable domain (missing parts from reference TRBV7-2 and TRBJ2-6): GAGVSQSPSNKVTEKGKDVELRCDPISGHTALYWYRQSLGQGLEFLIYFQGNSAPDKSGLPSDRFSAERTGGSVSTLTIQRTQQEDSAVYLCASSLALASSGANVLTFGAGSRLTVL.

This clonotype was counted only a few times. V and J are TRBV20-1 and TRBJ1-1, with no clear D. V lost 1 base, J lost 4 bases, and 13 bases lay in between. The CDR3 is made up of 14 amino acids. Germline loops: CDR1 DFQATT, CDR2 SNEGSKA (reference sequence). The CDR3 region is CSARAPAGGTEAFF. CDR3 bases: TGCAGTGCTAGAGCCCCCGCCGGTGGCACTGAAGCTTTCTTT.

This clonotype was picked up a small number of times. This chain links TRBV20-1 with TRBJ2-1; D tentatively reads TRBD1 or TRBD2 (5 bases each). There are 14 residues in the CDR3. V lost 3 bases to trimming and J lost 0 bases, with 9 bases between them. Germline V gene lookup returns CDR1 DFQATT and CDR2 SNEGSKA (reference sequence). The CDR3 nucleotides are TGCAGTGCTAGCCGGGACGGCTCCTACAATGAGCAGTTCTTC. This translates into CSASRDGSYNEQFF.

This clonotype was detected many times. This chain connects TRBV10-3 to TRBJ1-6; unclear D gene. CDR3 length: 15 residues. Trimming pared 2 bases from V and 7 bases from J, leaving 12 bases between. The V gene's germline CDR1 is ENHRY and CDR2 SYGVKD. The CDR3 region is CAISEGWGGNSPLHF. The CDR3 region has the DNA TGTGCCATCAGTGAGGGGTGGGGAGGAAATTCACCCCTCCACTTT.

The V call is TRBV29-1, the J call TRBJ2-7; D is unresolved. CDR1 and CDR2 (germline): SQVTM, ANQGSEA. The CDR3 extends over 11 amino acids. V was cut by 5 bases and J by 2 bases, with 7 bases left in between. This CDR3 is CSVTAPYEQYF. The CDR3 DNA sequence: TGCAGCGTTACGGCACCCTACGAGCAGTACTTC.

The chain couples TRBV28 to TRBJ2-5, with D perhaps TRBD2 (5 bases). V was clipped by 8 bases and J by 5 bases, with 12 bases between them. The germline CDR1 and CDR2 sequences are MDHEN and SYDVKM. The CDR3 consists of 12 residues. CDR3 amino acids: CASRASSETQYF. CDR3 nucleotides: TGTGCCAGCCGTGCTAGCTCGGAGACCCAGTACTTC.

A few counts support this clonotype. The gene calls are TRBV3-1 and TRBJ1-1; D is unclear. CDR1 and CDR2 from the germline V gene are LGHDT and YNNKEL (reference sequence). This CDR3 has 15 residues. V lost 2 bases, J lost 2 bases, and 12 bases lay in between. This chain's CDR3 is CASSQKGKLNTEAFF. The CDR3 bases are TGTGCCAGCAGCCAAAAAGGGAAGCTAAACACTGAAGCTTTCTTT.

In this sample, this clonotype turned up a few times. The V call is TRBV19, the J call TRBJ1-5; 7 nucleotides agree with TRBD1. Germline trimming cut 10 bases from V and 7 bases from J; bases unmatched to any gene: 13. CDR1 LNHDA and CDR2 SQIVND come from the germline V gene (reference sequence). This CDR3 is 14 amino acids long. CDR3 amino acids: CATLQGNLGQPQHF. The CDR3, as DNA: TGTGCCACGCTACAGGGGAATTTAGGACAGCCCCAGCATTTT. Complete variable domain (other parts from reference TRBV19 and TRBJ1-5): DGGITQSPKYLFRKEGQNVTLSCEQNLNHDAMYWYRQDPGQGLRLIYYSQIVNDFQKGDIAEGYSVSREKKESFPLTVTSAQKNPTAFYLCATLQGNLGQPQHFGDGTRLSIL.

This clonotype has only a few counts. The chain couples TRBV5-6 to TRBJ2-7; no clear D. Germline CDR1 reads SGHDT; CDR2 reads YYEEEE. Trimming stripped 3 bases from V and 3 bases from J, with 10 bases between. The length of the CDR3 is 13 residues. Here the CDR3 DNA reads TGTGCCAGCAGCTCGGATCTCGACTACGAGCAGTACGTC. Protein sequence: CASSSDLDYEQYV.

This clonotype occurred a few times. The chain links TRBV3-1 to TRBJ1-2; D ambiguous. This CDR3 contains 11 residues. CDR1 is LGHDT and CDR2 is YNNKEL in the germline V gene (reference sequence). Between the trimmed V and J ends, which lost 1 base and 7 bases, there was a span of 4 bases. The CDR3 sequence: CASSQGAGYTF. The DNA for the CDR3 is TGTGCCAGCAGCCAAGGGGCTGGCTACACCTTC. The whole variable domain, remainder taken from reference TRBV3-1 and TRBJ1-2, is DTAVSQTPKYLVTQMGNDKSIKCEQNLGHDTMYWYKQDSKKFLKIMFSYNNKELIINETVPNRFSPKSPDKAHLNLHINSLELGDSAVYFCASSQGAGYTFGSGTRLTVV.

This clonotype has a handful of counts. The chain combines TRBV6-1 with TRBJ2-4; TRBD2 is a possible D gene (6 bases). Trimming took off 7 bases at V and 5 bases at J, with 18 bases between the two ends. The CDR3 is made up of 15 amino acids. The germline V gene has CDR1 MNHNS and CDR2 SASEGT. In DNA form, the CDR3 reads TGTGCCAGCAAGGGAGGAGACGATCGGGAAAACATTCAGTACTTC. It encodes CASKGGDDRENIQYF.

The chain joins TRBV11-2 to TRBJ2-3; D is unclear. The CDR3 is 12 amino acids. Germline V gene data show CDR1 as SGHAT and CDR2 as FQNNGV. Trimming left V 3 bases short and J 6 bases short, with 7 bases between. This chain's CDR3 is CASSLTVDTQYF. CDR3 nucleotides: TGTGCCAGCAGCTTGACCGTGGATACGCAGTATTTT.

This clonotype was seen a handful of times. Here the CDR3 reads CASSSRGGHQPQHF. CDR3 nucleotide sequence: TGTGCCAGCAGCTCCCGGGGGGGCCATCAGCCCCAGCATTTT. The chain joins TRBV7-2 to TRBJ1-5, with a possible D match to TRBD1 (6 bases). CDR1 SGHTA and CDR2 FQGNSA come from the germline V gene. The CDR3 covers 14 residues. The germline V and J ends were trimmed by 4 bases and 5 bases, with 12 bases remaining between them.

The genes are TRBV5-1 and TRBJ2-6; D gene uncertain. Germline loops: CDR1 SGHRS, CDR2 YFSETQ. This CDR3 spans 16 amino acids. The germline V and J ends were trimmed by 4 bases and 0 bases, with 11 bases remaining between them. As DNA, the CDR3 is TGCGCCAGCAGCATCGCAGGAGACTCTGGGGCCAACGTCCTGACTTTC. Its protein product is CASSIAGDSGANVLTF.

This clonotype was seen more than once but under ten times. This chain uses TRBV27 with TRBJ2-1, with 9 bases matching TRBD1. The junction had 1 base not matched to a gene; V was cut back by 2 bases and J by 2 bases. This CDR3 is 15 amino acids long. The germline V gene encodes CDR1 MNHEY and CDR2 SMNVEV (reference sequence). For the CDR3, the DNA is TGTGCCAGCAGTTTAGACAGGGGGACCTACAATGAGCAGTTCTTC. Amino acids: CASSLDRGTYNEQFF.

The chain has TRBV3-1 and TRBJ2-5; D possibly matches TRBD1 or TRBD2 (5 bases each). Germline V gene sequence: CDR1 LGHDT, CDR2 YNNKEL (reference sequence). The CDR3 spans 14 residues. The V end lost 2 bases, the J end lost 1 base, and 8 bases lay between the germline ends. CDR3 region: CASSQRGPQETQYF. The DNA of the CDR3 is TGTGCCAGCAGCCAACGGGGCCCCCAAGAGACCCAGTACTTC.

The rearrangement joins TRBV30 to TRBJ1-5; no clear D gene. The CDR3 covers 13 residues. Germline V gene data show CDR1 as GTSNPN and CDR2 as SVGIG (reference sequence). Trimming removed 1 base from V and 4 bases from J, with 8 bases in between. The CDR3 DNA follows: TGTGCCTGGAGTGAAAGAATTAATCAGCCCCAGCATTTT. Its protein product is CAWSERINQPQHF.

At least ten counts were recorded for this clonotype. The chain employs TRBV29-1 and TRBJ2-1; D remains ambiguous. This CDR3 region has 10 residues. Germline V CDR1 and CDR2: SQVTM, ANQGSEA. V shed 6 bases and J shed 9 bases, with 9 bases lying between them. The CDR3 DNA sequence: TGCAGCGTGGCGGTTGTTGAGCAGTTCTTC. Amino acid sequence: CSVAVVEQFF.

The chain employs TRBV25-1 and TRBJ1-1, with D perhaps TRBD1 (5 bases). Germline V lookup: CDR1 MGHDK, CDR2 SYGVNS. V lost 7 bases to trimming and J lost 11 bases, with 14 bases between them. The CDR3 spans 11 residues. The DNA of the CDR3 is TGTGCCAGCAAGGTGCAGGGTAGGGCTTTCTTT. This gives the protein CASKVQGRAFF.

This clonotype was seen more than once but under ten times. The genes are TRBV6-1 and TRBJ1-2; 7 positions agree with TRBD1. J gave up 3 bases and V 10 bases, and 8 bases lay outside the gene matches. Germline V gene lookup returns CDR1 MNHNS and CDR2 SASEGT. The CDR3 is made up of 13 amino acids. CDR3: CATRDRPDYGYTF. The CDR3, as DNA: TGTGCCACCAGGGACAGACCTGACTATGGCTACACCTTC.

This clonotype was seen repeatedly, ten times or more. V gene TRBV10-1 combines with J gene TRBJ2-5; D remains unclear. Trimming took off 4 bases at V and 7 bases at J, with 16 bases between the two ends. Germline values: CDR1 WNHNN, CDR2 SYGVQD (reference sequence). CDR3 length: 14 residues. In DNA form, the CDR3 reads TGCGCCAGCAGTGGAGCTACCCCTCGAGGGACCCAGTACTTC. Protein product: CASSGATPRGTQYF.

This chain links TRBV15 with TRBJ2-2; 9 positions match TRBD2. The J segment lost 5 bases and the V segment lost 3 bases, leaving 7 bases of the junction unmatched. Germline CDR1 and CDR2: LNHNV and YYDKDF (reference sequence). CDR3 length: 16 residues. Written as DNA, the CDR3 is TGTGCCACCAGCAGCTTAACTAGCGGGCTGACCGGGGAGCTGTTTTTT. As protein: CATSSLTSGLTGELFF.

This clonotype came up a few times. This chain uses TRBV27 with TRBJ2-1; D may be TRBD2 (6 bases). Germline CDR1 MNHEY, CDR2 SMNVEV (reference sequence). The CDR3 consists of 14 residues. The germline V and J ends were trimmed by 7 bases and 5 bases, with 15 bases remaining between them. CDR3 sequence reads: CASIPGGPHNEQFF. DNA of the CDR3: TGTGCCAGCATTCCCGGGGGTCCCCACAATGAGCAGTTCTTC.

The sample holds a few counts of this clonotype. This chain joins TRBV29-1 and TRBJ1-1, with D possibly being TRBD1 (6 bases). Germline loops: CDR1 SQVTM, CDR2 ANQGSEA. The CDR3 runs 12 residues. V was cut by 7 bases and J by 6 bases, with 15 bases left in between. The CDR3 protein is CSALQGMAEAFF. The CDR3 DNA is TGCAGCGCCCTGCAGGGGATGGCTGAAGCTTTCTTT.

This clonotype has just a few counts. The chain carries TRBV4-3 and TRBJ1-2, with D possibly TRBD1 on 6 matching bases. The CDR3 extends over 15 amino acids. Deletions cut 1 base from V and 3 bases from J, with 12 bases between. Germline V CDR1 and CDR2: LGHNA, YSLEER. The CDR3 loop reads CASSQGGGGDYGYTF. The CDR3 DNA reads as TGCGCCAGCAGCCAAGGAGGGGGTGGCGACTATGGCTACACCTTC.

This clonotype came up a few times. This chain uses TRBV21-1 with TRBJ1-1; the table gives TRBD1 as D, unverified against the DNA. TRBV21-1 is a listed pseudogene. This CDR3 comprises 10 residues. The CDR3, as DNA: TGTGCCAGCAGACAGGGGGCGGCTTTCTTT. Protein: CASRQGAAFF.

This clonotype was found many times. The V call is TRBV20-1, the J call TRBJ2-7; D gene unclear. CDR3 length equals 15 residues. The germline CDR1 and CDR2 sequences are DFQATT and SNEGSKA (reference sequence). Trimming stripped 1 base from V and 2 bases from J, with 15 bases between. The DNA of the CDR3 is TGCAGTGCTAGAGGGTCTGACCACTCCCCCTACGAGCAGTACTTC. As protein: CSARGSDHSPYEQYF.

The CDR3 protein is CASSLRPRQGIRNTEAFF. CDR3 DNA: TGTGCCAGCAGTCTAAGACCTAGACAGGGGATAAGAAACACTGAAGCTTTCTTT. V gene TRBV7-6 combines with J gene TRBJ1-1; 8 bases map to TRBD1. Germline assignment: CDR1 SGHVS and CDR2 FNYEAQ. The CDR3 contains 18 residues. After removal of 6 bases from V and 2 bases from J, the junction contained 17 bases not matched to a gene.

The chain employs TRBV20-1 and TRBJ1-5; maybe TRBD1 (5 bases). Per the germline V gene, CDR1 is DFQATT and CDR2 is SNEGSKA (reference sequence). The CDR3 is made up of 16 amino acids. Deletions cut 5 bases from V and 1 base from J, with 18 bases between. CDR3 sequence (DNA): TGCAGTGCTCGTTTCTCCGGAGGGGCCAGCAATCAGCCCCAGCATTTT. It encodes CSARFSGGASNQPQHF.